The next 15 T cell receptor beta chains were all read from a single sample in a study of T cells in Graves' hyperthyroidism and ophthalmopathy. RNA transcripts served as the template for amplifying TCR beta CDR3 regions. The HTBI primer set drove a first-round RT-PCR of the TCR CDR3. One entry per CDR3 protein results from TCRdb running MiXCR on the multiplex PCR reads. The profile shows over 400,000 distinct CDR3 sequences, over 12% of them singletons. The sequenced sample consisted of blood. These receptor sequences come from a man in his late teens or twenties with Graves' ophthalmopathy.

This clonotype was counted only a few times. V is TRBV5-4 and J is TRBJ2-1; the D gene is possibly TRBD2 (5 bases). This CDR3 has 14 residues. Germline V lookup: CDR1 SGHNT, CDR2 YYREEE (reference sequence). V lost 0 bases and J 8 bases, leaving 12 bases between the germline ends. The CDR3 DNA is TGTGCCAGCAGCTTGGTACGTAGCGTCCATGAGCAGTTCTTC. Its translation is CASSLVRSVHEQFF.

In this sample, this clonotype turned up many times. The chain recombines TRBV18 with TRBJ1-2; no reliable D call. The germline V and J ends were trimmed by 4 bases and 4 bases, with 16 bases remaining between them. The CDR3 length is 15 residues. From germline, CDR1 is KGHSH and CDR2 LQKENI. CDR3 in amino acids: CASSREGSALYGYTF. In DNA form, the CDR3 reads TGTGCCAGCTCACGAGAGGGCAGCGCGCTCTATGGCTACACCTTC.

The chain combines TRBV19 with TRBJ2-1; 10 bases map to TRBD2. The CDR3 loop spans 16 amino acids. CDR1 is LNHDA and CDR2 is SQIVND in the germline V gene (reference sequence). The V and J ends lost 4 bases and 1 base, in that order; junction bases with no gene match: 4. CDR3 nucleotides: TGTGCCAGTAGTAAGCGTAGCGGGGGGTCCTACAATGAGCAGTTCTTC. Protein sequence: CASSKRSGGSYNEQFF.

This clonotype appeared many times. The CDR3 loop is CASSQTSGRADEQYF. The CDR3 region has the DNA TGTGCCAGCAGCCAGACTAGCGGGAGAGCGGACGAGCAGTACTTC. The V call is TRBV7-2, the J call TRBJ2-7; 12 bases are shared with TRBD2. CDR3 length equals 15 residues. Trimming removed 5 bases from V and 5 bases from J; junction bases left unmatched: 7. From germline, CDR1 is SGHTA and CDR2 FQGNSA.

This clonotype was detected ten times or more. The rearrangement links TRBV6-1 to TRBJ2-7, with 8 nucleotides matching TRBD1. The CDR3 has 12 residues. Trimming at V came to 6 bases and at J to 5 bases, leaving 3 bases not matched to a gene. CDR1 is MNHNS, CDR2 SASEGT, per germline. The CDR3 reads CASRAGGHEQYF. The CDR3 DNA reads as TGTGCCAGCAGAGCAGGGGGCCACGAGCAGTACTTC.

This clonotype occurred many times. The V call is TRBV12-3 or TRBV12-4, the J call TRBJ2-5; 11 bases are a match to TRBD1. V trimming: 4 bases; J trimming: 3 bases; junction bases outside the gene matches: 4. The CDR3 sequence is 15 residues long. The CDR3 loop is CASSSRTGGKETQYF. The CDR3 DNA is TGTGCCAGCAGTTCCCGGACAGGGGGCAAAGAGACCCAGTACTTC.

The chain carries TRBV11-2 and TRBJ1-1; 9 nucleotides agree with TRBD1. CDR3 length equals 15 residues. Per the germline V gene, CDR1 is SGHAT and CDR2 is FQNNGV. V shed 6 bases, J shed 5 bases, and the junction held 10 bases outside the gene matches. This CDR3 reads CASRPNRGRETEAFF. The CDR3, as DNA: TGTGCCAGCAGACCGAACAGGGGGCGGGAAACTGAAGCTTTCTTT.

This chain uses TRBV28 with TRBJ1-1; no definite D call. CDR3 length: 13 residues. Trimming took 8 bases from V and 2 from J, leaving 12 bases between them. CDR1 MDHEN and CDR2 SYDVKM come from the germline V gene. For the CDR3, the DNA is TGTGCCAGCGGCCGGCCGGTAAACACTGAAGCTTTCTTT. This codes for CASGRPVNTEAFF.

About this clonotype: A much larger clone sits a single nucleotide away, making a read error possible. This chain joins TRBV6-5 and TRBJ2-1; D is ambiguous. CDR1 and CDR2 (germline): MNHEY, SVGAGI. CDR3 length equals 16 residues. CDR3 nucleotides: TGTGCCAGCAGTTTAGAAGCGTCGAGCTCCTGCAATGAGCAGTTCTTC. Translated, it gives CASSLEASSSCNEQFF.

This clonotype was found many times. CDR3 in amino acids: CASSLDRWGGSYNEQFF. The CDR3, as DNA: TGTGCCAGCAGCTTAGATCGGTGGGGGGGCTCCTACAATGAGCAGTTCTTC. The chain links TRBV11-2 to TRBJ2-1; 7 nucleotides match TRBD2. V shed 0 bases and J 0 bases; nucleotides not matched to a gene: 5. The CDR3 has 17 amino acids. The germline CDR1 and CDR2 sequences are SGHAT and FQNNGV.

J is TRBJ2-3 and V is TRBV24-1; D gene unclear. The CDR3 totals 13 residues. The germline gives CDR1 KGHDR, CDR2 SFDVKD. Trimming cost V 7 bases and J 0 bases, with 7 bases left between them. CDR3 in amino acids: CATRGLSTDTQYF. The CDR3 bases are TGTGCCACCAGGGGTCTTAGCACAGATACGCAGTATTTT.

The chain recombines TRBV7-9 with TRBJ2-1; D call uncertain. The CDR3 is 12 residues long. Trimming removed 6 bases at V and 9 bases at J, with 12 bases between. The germline V gene encodes CDR1 SEHNR and CDR2 FQNEAQ (reference sequence). CDR3 in DNA: TGTGCCAGCAGTTGGAGCGCCGCTGAGCAGTTCTTC. Encoded protein: CASSWSAAEQFF. The full variable domain, rest sourced from reference TRBV7-9 and TRBJ2-1, is DTGVSQNPRHKITKRGQNVTFRCDPISEHNRLYWYRQTLGQGPEFLTYFQNEAQLEKSRLLSDRFSAERPKGSFSTLEIQRTEQGDSAMYLCASSWSAAEQFFGPGTRLTVL.

As concerns this clonotype: Given a much more abundant clone one base away, this may be a read error. This rearrangement joins TRBV6-1 to TRBJ1-2; TRBD1 matches 8 bases. The germline CDR1 and CDR2 sequences are MNHNS and SASEGT. V dropped 4 bases and J dropped 2; count of bases not matched to a gene: 6. This CDR3 spans 15 amino acids. This chain's CDR3 is CASSAGQGANYGYTF. In DNA, the CDR3 is TGTGCCAGCAGTGCCGGACAGGGTGCGAACTATGGCTACACCTTC.

This clonotype was detected only a few times. This may stem from a read error, because a much larger clone lies one nucleotide away. This chain links TRBV20-1 with TRBJ1-5; TRBD1 aligns across 9 bases. Germline loops: CDR1 DFQATT, CDR2 SNEGSKA (reference sequence). The trim removed 3 bases at V and 4 bases at J, leaving 7 bases unmatched. This CDR3 is 15 amino acids long. The CDR3 DNA reads as TGCAGTGCTAGGGATCCCGGGACAGGGAATCAGCCCCAGCATTTT. Translation gives CSARDPGTGNQPQHF.

In its sample, this clonotype was seen many times. This chain connects TRBV2 to TRBJ1-1, with TRBD1 as a possible D gene (5 bases). Per the germline V gene, CDR1 is SNHLY and CDR2 is FYNNEI. V was pared by 7 bases and J by 0 bases, with 18 bases between. CDR3 length: 16 amino acids. CDR3 residues: CASNPIVGRVNTEAFF. The CDR3 DNA is TGTGCCAGCAACCCCATTGTGGGCAGGGTGAACACTGAAGCTTTCTTT.